This T cell receptor beta chain was sequenced for a study of CD8 T cells in Susac syndrome. A word on this clonotype: The antigen is not known.

Study results and caveats: None of the CD4+ T cell repertoires in Susac syndrome showed clonal expansion.

Patients with Susac syndrome met the recently defined diagnostic criteria for definite or probable disease. Roughly 0.5 to 1 ug RNA was reverse transcribed with random hexamers. One entry per CDR3 protein, called by TCRdb with MiXCR from the immunoSEQ multiplex PCR reads. The sample lists about 140,000 distinct CDR3 sequences; more than 85% were seen once. Germline lookup yields CDR1 LNHNV and CDR2 YYDKDF (reference sequence). The ends were cut back, 1 base at V and 0 bases at J, with 10 bases in the middle. The length of the CDR3 is 15 residues. This clonotype was sampled from a human donor with Susac syndrome. The sample comprised CD4+ T cells from PBMCs. The chain has TRBV15 and TRBJ2-7; D is perhaps TRBD1 (6 bases). CDR3 in amino acids: CATSRVATGSYEQYF. CDR3 nucleotide sequence: TGTGCCACCAGCAGAGTAGCGACAGGCTCCTACGAGCAGTACTTC. Together with reference TRBV15 and TRBJ2-7, the CDR3 gives the full variable domain: DAMVIQNPRYQVTQFGKPVTLSCSQTLNHNVMYWYQQKSSQAPKLLFHYYDKDFNNEADTPDNFQSRRPNTSFCFLDIRSPGLGDTAMYLCATSRVATGSYEQYFGPGTRLTVT.